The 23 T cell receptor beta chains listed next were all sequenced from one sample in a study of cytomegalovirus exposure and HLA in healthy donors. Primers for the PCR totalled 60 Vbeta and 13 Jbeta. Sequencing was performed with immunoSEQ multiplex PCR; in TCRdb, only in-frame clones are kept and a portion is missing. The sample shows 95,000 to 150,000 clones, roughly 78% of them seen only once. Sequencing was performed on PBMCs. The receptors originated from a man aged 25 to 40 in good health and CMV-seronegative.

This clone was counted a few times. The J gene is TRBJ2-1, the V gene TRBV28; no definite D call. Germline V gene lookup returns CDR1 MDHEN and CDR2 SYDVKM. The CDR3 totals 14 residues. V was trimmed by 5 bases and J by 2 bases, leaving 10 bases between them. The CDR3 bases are TGTGCCAGCAGTGCGAAAATTACCTACAATGAGCAGTTCTTC. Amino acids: CASSAKITYNEQFF. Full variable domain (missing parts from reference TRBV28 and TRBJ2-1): DVKVTQSSRYLVKRTGEKVFLECVQDMDHENMFWYRQDPGLGLRLIYFSYDVKMKEKGDIPEGYSVSREKKERFSLILESASTNQTSMYLCASSAKITYNEQFFGPGTRLTVL.

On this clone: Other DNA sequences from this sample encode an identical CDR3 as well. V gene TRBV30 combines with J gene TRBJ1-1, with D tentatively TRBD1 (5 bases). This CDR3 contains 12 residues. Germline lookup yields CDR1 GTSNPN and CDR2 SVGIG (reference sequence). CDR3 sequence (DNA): TGTGACCAGGAGACAGCATACAACGAAGCTTTCTTT. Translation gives CDQETAYNEAFF.

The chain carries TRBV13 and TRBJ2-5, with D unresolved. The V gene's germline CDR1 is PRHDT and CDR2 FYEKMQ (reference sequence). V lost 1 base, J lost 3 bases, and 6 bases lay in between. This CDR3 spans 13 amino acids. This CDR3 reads CASSLDPEETQYF. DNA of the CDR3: TGTGCCAGCAGCTTAGACCCAGAAGAGACCCAGTACTTC. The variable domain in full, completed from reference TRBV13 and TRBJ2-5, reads AAGVIQSPRHLIKEKRETATLKCYPIPRHDTVYWYQQGPGQDPQFLISFYEKMQSDKGSIPDRFSAQQFSDYHSELNMSSLELGDSALYFCASSLDPEETQYFGPGTRLLVL.

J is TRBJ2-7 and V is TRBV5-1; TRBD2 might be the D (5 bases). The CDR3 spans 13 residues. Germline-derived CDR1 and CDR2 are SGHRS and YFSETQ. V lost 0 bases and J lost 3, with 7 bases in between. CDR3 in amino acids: CASSLGEIYEQYF. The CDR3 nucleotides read TGCGCCAGCAGCTTGGGGGAGATCTACGAGCAGTACTTC.

CDR3 in DNA: TGCGCCAGCAGCCAGGGACTAGGCAGAGAGACCCAGTACTTC. Encoded protein: CASSQGLGRETQYF. The J gene is TRBJ2-5, the V gene TRBV4-1, with TRBD2 matching over 8 bases. The CDR3 loop spans 14 amino acids. Germline V gene lookup returns CDR1 MGHRA and CDR2 YSYEKL. Trimming cost V 3 bases and J 4 bases; bases outside gene matches: 4.

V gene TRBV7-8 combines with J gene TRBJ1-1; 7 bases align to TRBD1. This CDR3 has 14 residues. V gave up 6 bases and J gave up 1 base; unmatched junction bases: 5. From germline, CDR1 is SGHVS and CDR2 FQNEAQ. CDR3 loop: CASSPGTANTEAFF. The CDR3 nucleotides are TGTGCCAGCAGTCCCGGGACAGCGAACACTGAAGCTTTCTTT. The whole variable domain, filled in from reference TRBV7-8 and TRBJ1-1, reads GAGVSQSPRYKVAKRGQDVALRCDPISGHVSLFWYQQALGQGPEFLTYFQNEAQLDKSGLPSDRFFAERPEGSVSTLKIQRTQQEDSAVYLCASSPGTANTEAFFGQGTRLTVV.

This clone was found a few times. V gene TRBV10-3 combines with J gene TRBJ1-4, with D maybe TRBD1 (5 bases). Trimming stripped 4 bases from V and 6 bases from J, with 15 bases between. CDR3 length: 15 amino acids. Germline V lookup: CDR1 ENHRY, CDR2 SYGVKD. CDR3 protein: CAISGNQGGHEKLFF. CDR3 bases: TGTGCCATCAGTGGCAATCAGGGAGGGCATGAAAAACTGTTTTTT.

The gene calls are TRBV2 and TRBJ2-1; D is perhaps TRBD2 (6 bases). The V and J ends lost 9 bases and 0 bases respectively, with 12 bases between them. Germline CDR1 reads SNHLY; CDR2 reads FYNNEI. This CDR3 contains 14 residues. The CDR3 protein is CASTGEVSYNEQFF. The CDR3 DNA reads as TGTGCCAGTACGGGAGAAGTCTCCTACAATGAGCAGTTCTTC.

The CDR3 loop reads CASRIAEKNTGELFF. CDR3 nucleotides: TGCGCCAGCAGAATAGCGGAGAAGAACACCGGGGAGCTGTTTTTT. The rearrangement uses TRBV5-1 and TRBJ2-2; D perhaps matches TRBD2 (6 bases). Germline CDR1 reads SGHRS; CDR2 reads YFSETQ. The V and J ends lost 5 bases and 1 base respectively, with 12 bases between them. The CDR3 sequence is 15 residues long.

The CDR3 nucleotides are TGTGCCACGACTAGCGGGGACACAGATACGCAGTATTTT. Amino acid sequence: CATTSGDTDTQYF. The V call is TRBV10-3, the J call TRBJ2-3, with 11 nucleotides matching TRBD2. The CDR3 sequence is 13 residues long. J lost 2 bases, V lost 10 bases, and 2 bases had no gene match. Looked up from germline, CDR1 is ENHRY and CDR2 is SYGVKD.

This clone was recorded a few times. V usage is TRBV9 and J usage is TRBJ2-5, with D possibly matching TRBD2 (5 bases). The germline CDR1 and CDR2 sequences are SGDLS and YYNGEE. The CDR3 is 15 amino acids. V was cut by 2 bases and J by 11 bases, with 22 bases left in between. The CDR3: CASSVAPRVSEEQYF. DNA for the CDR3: TGTGCCAGCAGCGTGGCCCCGCGGGTTTCGGAAGAGCAGTACTTC.

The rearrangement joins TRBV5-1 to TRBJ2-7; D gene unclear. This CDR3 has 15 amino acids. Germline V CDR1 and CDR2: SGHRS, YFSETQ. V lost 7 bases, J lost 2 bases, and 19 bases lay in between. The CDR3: CASSPSPDTAYEQYF. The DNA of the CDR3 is TGCGCCAGCTCCCCCTCCCCAGACACAGCCTACGAGCAGTACTTC.

The CDR3 loop is CASSYRVTKTNYGYTF. CDR3 DNA: TGTGCCAGCAGTTACCGGGTTACGAAGACTAACTATGGCTACACCTTC. This chain uses TRBV6-5 with TRBJ1-2; no clear D gene. Germline V gene sequence: CDR1 MNHEY, CDR2 SVGAGI. V gave up 2 bases and J gave up 0 bases, with 13 bases separating them. The CDR3 loop spans 16 amino acids.

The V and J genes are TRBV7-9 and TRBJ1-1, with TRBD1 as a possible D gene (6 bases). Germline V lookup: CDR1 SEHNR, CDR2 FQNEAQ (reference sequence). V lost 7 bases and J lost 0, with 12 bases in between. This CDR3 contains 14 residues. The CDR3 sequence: CASTGAPMNTEAFF. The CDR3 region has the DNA TGTGCCAGCACAGGGGCCCCCATGAACACTGAAGCTTTCTTT.

DNA of the CDR3: TGTGCCAGCTCACCACAGTTTTCCAGGTCCTTCTCCGAGCAGTACTTC. It specifies CASSPQFSRSFSEQYF. The chain uses TRBV18 and TRBJ2-5; D call uncertain. The J call could be wrong; TRBJ2-7 is a better fit for the DNA end. Germline V lookup: CDR1 KGHSH, CDR2 LQKENI. This CDR3 spans 16 amino acids.

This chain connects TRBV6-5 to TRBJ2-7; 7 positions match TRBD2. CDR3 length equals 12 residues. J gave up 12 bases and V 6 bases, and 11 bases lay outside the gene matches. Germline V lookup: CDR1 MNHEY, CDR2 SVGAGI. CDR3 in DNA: TGTGCCAGCAGCCCAAGGAGCGGACTAGGGTACTTC. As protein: CASSPRSGLGYF.

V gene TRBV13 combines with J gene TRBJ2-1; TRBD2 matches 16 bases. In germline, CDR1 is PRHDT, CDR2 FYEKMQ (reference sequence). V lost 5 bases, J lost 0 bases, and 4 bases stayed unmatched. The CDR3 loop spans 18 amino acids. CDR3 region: CASSLGTSGGVSYNEQFF. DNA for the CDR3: TGTGCCAGCAGCCTTGGGACTAGCGGGGGGGTCTCCTACAATGAGCAGTTCTTC.

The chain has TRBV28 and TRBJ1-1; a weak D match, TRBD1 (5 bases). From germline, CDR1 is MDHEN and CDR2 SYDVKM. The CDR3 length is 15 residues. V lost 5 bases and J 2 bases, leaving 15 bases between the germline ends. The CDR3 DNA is TGTGCCAGCAGTCTAACTTCCAGGGATAACACTGAAGCTTTCTTT. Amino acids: CASSLTSRDNTEAFF.

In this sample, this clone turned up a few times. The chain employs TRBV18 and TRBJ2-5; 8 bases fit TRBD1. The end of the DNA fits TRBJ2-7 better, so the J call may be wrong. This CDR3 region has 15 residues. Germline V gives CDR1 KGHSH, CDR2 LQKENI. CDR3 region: CASSGTGGRLGEQYF. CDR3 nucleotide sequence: TGTGCCAGCTCAGGCACAGGGGGTCGGCTCGGCGAGCAGTACTTC.

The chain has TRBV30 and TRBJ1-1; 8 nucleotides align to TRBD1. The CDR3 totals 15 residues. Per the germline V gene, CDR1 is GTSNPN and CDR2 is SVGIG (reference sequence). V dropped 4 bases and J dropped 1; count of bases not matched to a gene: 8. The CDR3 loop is CAWTPGQGWNTEAFF. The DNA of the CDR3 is TGTGCCTGGACCCCCGGACAGGGATGGAACACTGAAGCTTTCTTT.

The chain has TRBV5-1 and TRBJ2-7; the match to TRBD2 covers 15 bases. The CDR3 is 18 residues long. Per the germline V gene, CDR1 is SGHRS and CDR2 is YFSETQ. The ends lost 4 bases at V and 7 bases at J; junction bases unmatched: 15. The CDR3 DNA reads TGCGCCAGCAGCCCCGGGACTAGCGGGGGGCTACTAGCTGGGGAGCAGTACTTC. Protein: CASSPGTSGGLLAGEQYF.

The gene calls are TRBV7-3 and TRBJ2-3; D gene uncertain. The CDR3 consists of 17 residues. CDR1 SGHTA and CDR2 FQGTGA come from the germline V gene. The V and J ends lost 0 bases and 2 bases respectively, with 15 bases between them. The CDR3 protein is CASSLTQLTILTDTQYF. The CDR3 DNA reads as TGTGCCAGCAGCTTAACACAATTAACTATACTCACAGATACGCAGTATTTT.

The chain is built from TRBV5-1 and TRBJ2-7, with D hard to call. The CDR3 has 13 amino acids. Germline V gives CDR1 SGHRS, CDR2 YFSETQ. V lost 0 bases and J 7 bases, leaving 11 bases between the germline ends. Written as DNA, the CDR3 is TGCGCCAGCAGCTTGGACCCGGCGGTTGAGCAGTACTTC. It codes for CASSLDPAVEQYF.